Each of the 21 T cell receptor beta chains below was sequenced from the same sample in a study of shared clonotypes between healthy human individuals. TCRdb's table, derived via immunoSEQ multiplex PCR, lists solely in-frame clones and lacks some. The sample yields under 1 million clones, around 93% seen once. Only CD45RO-negative cells positively selected for CCR7 counted as naive CD8 cells, so terminally differentiated effector memory CD45RA+ cells were excluded. The sequencing input was naive CD8+ T cells sorted from blood. These TCRs come from a man younger than 45 in good health.

The chain links TRBV9 to TRBJ2-3, with D unresolved. Trimming cost V 3 bases and J 0 bases, with 11 bases left between them. The CDR3 totals 15 residues. CDR1 is SGDLS and CDR2 is YYNGEE in the germline V gene. CDR3 amino acids: CASSALPDSTDTQYF. DNA of the CDR3: TGTGCCAGCAGCGCCCTCCCGGACAGCACAGATACGCAGTATTTT.

This clone was observed a handful of times. The chain employs TRBV10-3 and TRBJ1-5; 11 bases are shared with TRBD1. CDR1 is ENHRY and CDR2 is SYGVKD in the germline V gene. The CDR3 loop spans 14 amino acids. The V gene end was trimmed by 9 bases and the J gene end by 6 bases; junction bases not matched to a gene: 7. The CDR3 is CAIWTGGAGQPQHF. CDR3 nucleotides: TGTGCCATATGGACAGGGGGCGCAGGTCAGCCCCAGCATTTT.

This clone was seen only once. The gene calls are TRBV7-7 and TRBJ2-2; D is perhaps TRBD1 (6 bases). V lost 7 bases to trimming and J lost 3 bases, with 15 bases between them. CDR1 and CDR2 (germline): SSHAT, FNYEAQ (reference sequence). The length of the CDR3 is 15 residues. The CDR3 DNA is TGTGCCAGCACGAGATCGACAGGAGACACCGGGGAGCTGTTTTTT. Translation: CASTRSTGDTGELFF.

The gene calls are TRBV27 and TRBJ2-5; tentative D call: TRBD2 (6 bases). V was trimmed by 5 bases and J by 5 bases, leaving 15 bases between them. The CDR3 extends over 14 amino acids. In germline, CDR1 is MNHEY, CDR2 SMNVEV (reference sequence). The CDR3 bases are TGTGCCAGCAGTCTGCTTGGGACTTTGGAGACCCAGTACTTC. Protein product: CASSLLGTLETQYF.

The genes are TRBV19 and TRBJ2-5, with D tentatively TRBD1 or TRBD2 (5 bases each). CDR1 is LNHDA, CDR2 SQIVND, per germline (reference sequence). CDR3 length: 16 amino acids. Trimming shortened V by 4 bases and J by 5 bases, and 20 bases separated the two germline ends. The CDR3 here is CASSTLFGGETETQYF. The CDR3 region has the DNA TGTGCCAGTAGTACCCTTTTTGGGGGAGAGACGGAGACCCAGTACTTC.

J is TRBJ2-5 and V is TRBV25-1; D gene uncertain. Trimming took off 1 base at V and 2 bases at J, with 14 bases between the two ends. Germline V gives CDR1 MGHDK, CDR2 SYGVNS. The CDR3 has 16 residues. The CDR3 spells CASSESVVRIQETQYF. The CDR3 DNA follows: TGTGCCAGCAGTGAATCGGTTGTGCGGATACAAGAGACCCAGTACTTC.

The chain has TRBV4-1 and TRBJ2-7; TRBD2 matches at 8 bases. This CDR3 comprises 15 residues. Germline CDR1 MGHRA, CDR2 YSYEKL. The trim removed 4 bases at V and 1 base at J, leaving 6 bases unmatched. CDR3 region: CASSPSAGGSYEQYF. For the CDR3, the DNA is TGCGCCAGCAGCCCCTCGGCGGGGGGATCCTACGAGCAGTACTTC.

The chain links TRBV11-2 to TRBJ2-1; D may be TRBD1 (6 bases). CDR1 and CDR2 (germline): SGHAT, FQNNGV. V was pared by 2 bases and J by 6 bases, with 17 bases between. The CDR3 is made up of 16 amino acids. This CDR3 reads CASSLSRGFQLNEQFF. CDR3 sequence (DNA): TGTGCCAGCAGCTTAAGCAGGGGTTTCCAACTCAATGAGCAGTTCTTC.

The DNA for the CDR3 is TGTGCAAGTCGCTTACCCTTCCCCCCCAAGGGCTACGAGCAGTACTTC. Translated: CASRLPFPPKGYEQYF. The chain has TRBV12-2 and TRBJ2-7. TRBV12-2 has pseudogene status. This CDR3 region has 16 residues.

This clone was seen a single time. The genes are TRBV7-9 and TRBJ1-1; no definite D call. Germline assignment: CDR1 SEHNR and CDR2 FQNEAQ (reference sequence). The CDR3 runs 14 residues. V lost 1 base and J 7 bases, leaving 13 bases between the germline ends. CDR3 in amino acids: CASSLETSSDEAFF. The CDR3 DNA reads TGTGCCAGCAGCTTAGAAACTAGTTCTGATGAAGCTTTCTTT.

The rearrangement links TRBV27 to TRBJ1-1; D remains unclear. Germline V lookup: CDR1 MNHEY, CDR2 SMNVEV (reference sequence). Trimming pared 3 bases from V and 4 bases from J, leaving 12 bases between. This CDR3 contains 14 residues. CDR3 sequence (DNA): TGTGCCAGCAGTTTCTTGGAGGGTGGCACTGAAGCTTTCTTT. Its protein product is CASSFLEGGTEAFF.

The V and J genes are TRBV5-4 and TRBJ2-5, with 12 nucleotides matching TRBD2. The CDR3 is made up of 16 amino acids. Germline V gives CDR1 SGHNT, CDR2 YYREEE (reference sequence). The V gene end was trimmed by 3 bases and the J gene end by 3 bases; junction bases not matched to a gene: 6. The CDR3 reads CASSYLAGGGEETQYF. The CDR3 DNA is TGTGCCAGCAGCTACCTAGCGGGAGGGGGGGAAGAGACCCAGTACTTC.

The chain links TRBV9 to TRBJ1-1; 7 nucleotides match TRBD1. CDR3 length: 15 residues. Trimming took 0 bases from V and 1 from J; bases not matched to a gene: 3. Germline CDR1 and CDR2: SGDLS and YYNGEE. The CDR3 nucleotides read TGTGCCAGCAGCGTAGGAGGGGGCTGGAACACTGAAGCTTTCTTT. Protein: CASSVGGGWNTEAFF.

J is TRBJ2-1 and V is TRBV7-8; 11 bases line up with TRBD2. This CDR3 spans 16 amino acids. The J segment lost 5 bases and the V segment lost 1 base, leaving 4 bases of the junction unmatched. CDR1 is SGHVS and CDR2 is FQNEAQ in the germline V gene. CDR3 sequence (DNA): TGTGCCAGCAGCTTAGGAGGGACTAGCGGTAACAATGAGCAGTTCTTC. The encoded protein is CASSLGGTSGNNEQFF.

In the case of this clone: Additional DNA sequences in this sample encode the identical CDR3. V usage is TRBV6-1 and J usage is TRBJ2-1, with D unresolved. The CDR3 consists of 11 residues. Trimming removed 1 base from V and 6 bases from J, with 1 base in between. Germline loops: CDR1 MNHNS, CDR2 SASEGT. Here the CDR3 reads CASSEGNEQFF. The CDR3 DNA is TGTGCCAGCAGTGAAGGCAATGAGCAGTTCTTC.

The rearrangement links TRBV5-1 to TRBJ2-5, with 10 bases fitting TRBD2. Germline-derived CDR1 and CDR2 are SGHRS and YFSETQ. Losses at the gene ends were 0 bases for V and 5 bases for J; bases not matched to a gene: 10. The CDR3 extends over 17 amino acids. The CDR3 spells CASSLEASGSILETQYF. The CDR3 region has the DNA TGCGCCAGCAGCTTGGAGGCTAGCGGGAGTATTTTGGAGACCCAGTACTTC.

The chain has TRBV27 and TRBJ1-1; perhaps TRBD1 as D (6 bases). The CDR3 length is 13 residues. Germline V CDR1 and CDR2: MNHEY, SMNVEV (reference sequence). V lost 10 bases to trimming and J lost 4 bases, with 16 bases between them. CDR3 nucleotides: TGTGCCACCTACAGGGCCTGGGGCACTGAAGCTTTCTTT. Its translation: CATYRAWGTEAFF.

V gene TRBV2 combines with J gene TRBJ2-1, with 13 bases lining up with TRBD2. Germline CDR1 SNHLY, CDR2 FYNNEI. The CDR3 covers 15 residues. The V and J ends lost 7 bases and 5 bases, in that order; junction bases with no gene match: 5. CDR3 protein: CASTRGLAGDNEQFF. As DNA, the CDR3 is TGTGCCAGCACGAGAGGACTAGCGGGAGACAATGAGCAGTTCTTC.

V is TRBV7-9 and J is TRBJ2-3; no definite D call. The V end lost 5 bases, the J end lost 0 bases, and 18 bases lay between the germline ends. CDR1 SEHNR and CDR2 FQNEAQ come from the germline V gene (reference sequence). The CDR3 extends over 17 amino acids. CDR3 region: CASSVPISQTSTDTQYF. CDR3 nucleotides: TGTGCCAGCAGCGTCCCCATCTCGCAAACTAGCACAGATACGCAGTATTTT.

V gene TRBV27 combines with J gene TRBJ2-3; 7 nucleotides align to TRBD2. Germline CDR1 is MNHEY and CDR2 is SMNVEV (reference sequence). The CDR3 is made up of 17 amino acids. The ends lost 6 bases at V and 2 bases at J; junction bases unmatched: 14. CDR3 in amino acids: CASRGRLWEGLTDTQYF. As DNA, the CDR3 is TGTGCCAGCAGGGGACGACTTTGGGAGGGCCTCACAGATACGCAGTATTTT.

V is TRBV27 and J is TRBJ2-1, with TRBD2 identical over 11 bases. Germline CDR1 MNHEY, CDR2 SMNVEV (reference sequence). The CDR3 length is 19 residues. With 4 bases clipped from V and 6 bases from J, the junction kept 17 bases outside the gene matches. In nucleotides, the CDR3 is TGTGCCAGCAGTTCGGGGGGCCCCCTGACTAGCGGGACTTTCAATGAGCAGTTCTTC. This encodes CASSSGGPLTSGTFNEQFF.